This T cell receptor (beta chain) is from a study of response to subunit inactivated influenza vaccine. Study findings and constraints: Authors proposed each seasonal influenza vaccination draws in few new T cells.

Comment on this clonotype: Its antigen is unknown.

TCRdb re-called the RT-PCR reads through MiXCR, storing one row per CDR3 protein. The sample includes 300,000 to 350,000 distinct CDR3 sequences, around a fifth of them seen just once. CDR3 length equals 15 residues. Germline values: CDR1 ENHRY, CDR2 SYGVKD. The V gene lost 5 bases and the J gene lost 5 bases, with 17 bases spanning the gap. The V call is TRBV10-3, the J call TRBJ2-3; D gene uncertain. The specimen comprised PBMCs from blood, sampled about 20 months after vaccination. The clonotype was recovered from a man aged 50-75 years who received an inactivated influenza vaccine. The CDR3 DNA sequence: TGTGCCATCAGTACTGAACTTGTGGATGGAGATACGCAGTATTTT. This encodes CAISTELVDGDTQYF.